The 30 T cell receptor beta chains below were found in one sample sequenced in a study of shared clonotypes between healthy human individuals (dated by TCRdb to the early 2020s). To prepare the library, the immunoSEQ multiplex PCR assay was applied. Sourced from immuneACCESS, this table was stored by TCRdb with only in-frame sequences that have V and J called. A share of the clones is absent; for the studies checked, an unresolved V gene accounts for under half, and the remainder has no known explanation. The sample has under 1,100,000 clones on record, around 78% of them singletons. 0.55% to 0.7% of the sample is in the top ten clones. What was sequenced was memory CD4+ T cells from PBMCs. The sample's cell subset or site label, in plain terms: CD45RA-negative fraction. The source of these receptors is a man younger than 35 in good health. Some clones in this sample may be carry-over from other donors' samples.

Turning to this clone: A much larger clone differs by one base, so this may be a read error. Other DNA variants within this sample encode the same CDR3. In DNA, the CDR3 is TGTGCCAGCAACCTAGCGGGAGTAGAGACCCAGTACTTC. Translation: CASNLAGVETQYF. The rearrangement joins TRBV2 to TRBJ2-5; 10 bases line up with TRBD2. In germline, CDR1 is SNHLY, CDR2 FYNNEI. This CDR3 is built from 13 residues. J gave up 4 bases and V 7 bases, and 3 bases lay outside the gene matches.

This chain links TRBV6-5 with TRBJ2-5; TRBD1 matches 10 bases. With 5 bases clipped from V and 6 bases from J, the junction kept 6 bases outside the gene matches. CDR1 and CDR2 (germline): MNHEY, SVGAGI. The CDR3 is 14 amino acids. CDR3 DNA sequence: TGTGCCAGCAGTACACGACAGGGGGCACAGACCCAGTACTTC. Translation: CASSTRQGAQTQYF.

The chain has TRBV19 and TRBJ1-5; 8 nucleotides align to TRBD1. Germline V gene sequence: CDR1 LNHDA, CDR2 SQIVND (reference sequence). CDR3 length: 15 amino acids. With 5 bases clipped from V and 3 bases from J, the junction kept 6 bases outside the gene matches. CDR3: CASSPGQGPNQPQHF. The DNA for the CDR3 is TGTGCCAGTAGTCCCGGACAGGGACCCAATCAGCCCCAGCATTTT.

This sequence joins TRBV7-3 and TRBJ2-2; D is undetermined. Germline V gives CDR1 SGHTA, CDR2 FQGTGA. This CDR3 is 13 amino acids long. V lost 5 bases to trimming and J lost 8 bases, with 12 bases between them. Written as DNA, the CDR3 is TGTGCCAGCAGCCCCGACCGGGCAGGGGAGCTGTTTTTT. This codes for CASSPDRAGELFF. Full variable domain (remainder filled in from reference TRBV7-3 and TRBJ2-2): GAGVSQTPSNKVTEKGKYVELRCDPISGHTALYWYRQSLGQGPEFLIYFQGTGAADDSGLPNDRFFAVRPEGSVSTLKIQRTERGDSAVYLCASSPDRAGELFFGEGSRLTVL.

The chain uses TRBV18 and TRBJ1-3; TRBD1 matches 8 bases. The J segment lost 4 bases and the V segment lost 4 bases, leaving 12 bases of the junction unmatched. This CDR3 is 17 amino acids long. CDR1 and CDR2 (germline): KGHSH, LQKENI. DNA of the CDR3: TGTGCCAGCTCACTCATCTCCGGGACAGGTGAAGGAAACACCATATATTTT. It specifies CASSLISGTGEGNTIYF.

The chain joins TRBV5-5 to TRBJ2-3, with 8 bases that match TRBD1. V lost 4 bases, J lost 0 bases, and 13 bases stayed unmatched. Germline CDR1 reads SGHKS; CDR2 reads YYEKEE (reference sequence). The CDR3 contains 18 residues. The DNA of the CDR3 is TGTGCCAGCAGCAACAACCCTGGACAGGGCGGTAGCACAGATACGCAGTATTTT. Translating it yields CASSNNPGQGGSTDTQYF.

The chain carries TRBV18 and TRBJ2-5; D could derive from TRBD1 or TRBD2 (5 bases each). This CDR3 comprises 15 residues. Germline lookup yields CDR1 KGHSH and CDR2 LQKENI. V was pared by 2 bases and J by 5 bases, with 15 bases between. The CDR3 DNA is TGTGCCAGCTCACCATTTGAGGGGATCGGGGAGACCCAGTACTTC. Its protein product is CASSPFEGIGETQYF.

This clone was seen once. The V gene is TRBV6-1, the J gene TRBJ1-2, with 7 positions matching TRBD1. CDR3 length equals 15 residues. Germline CDR1 reads MNHNS; CDR2 reads SASEGT. The ends lost 2 bases at V and 4 bases at J; junction bases unmatched: 7. The CDR3 spells CASSEIDRAFYGYTF. The CDR3 coding sequence is TGTGCCAGCAGTGAAATCGACAGGGCGTTCTATGGCTACACCTTC.

This chain joins TRBV21-1 and TRBJ2-7; the table's D call TRBD1 went unverified against the DNA. TRBV21-1 is described as a pseudogene. The CDR3 length is 17 residues. CDR3 sequence (DNA): TGTGCCAGCAGCAAAGGGAGAGACAAGGGGATTGCCTACGAGCAGTACTTC. Protein: CASSKGRDKGIAYEQYF.

About this clone itself: Since a much larger clone is just one base distant, this may be a read error. This sample includes further DNA sequences coding for the same CDR3. The V call is TRBV28, the J call TRBJ2-7, with 9 bases fitting TRBD1. The CDR3 totals 14 residues. Germline V gene data show CDR1 as MDHEN and CDR2 as SYDVKM. The CDR3 sequence is CASSLGDRGYEQYF. The CDR3 region has the DNA TGTGCCAGTAGTTTGGGAGACAGGGGGTACGAGCAGTACTTC.

This rearrangement joins TRBV28 to TRBJ1-2; no reliable D call. The V end lost 4 bases, the J end lost 4 bases, and 16 bases lay between the germline ends. This CDR3 comprises 15 residues. The germline V gene has CDR1 MDHEN and CDR2 SYDVKM. The CDR3 nucleotides are TGTGCCAGCAGTTCCCCCCCTGGAAAAAGCTATGGCTACACCTTC. Its translation: CASSSPPGKSYGYTF.

This rearrangement joins TRBV19 to TRBJ1-2, with unresolved D. This CDR3 contains 12 residues. V was cut by 7 bases and J by 8 bases, with 14 bases left in between. The germline V gene encodes CDR1 LNHDA and CDR2 SQIVND (reference sequence). CDR3 protein: CASNNPSRGYTF. CDR3 in DNA: TGTGCCAGTAACAATCCGAGTCGCGGCTACACCTTC.

This clone was seen only once. The chain uses TRBV28 and TRBJ2-7, with a possible D match to TRBD1 (5 bases). With 10 bases removed from V and 3 bases from J, the gap between germline ends came to 10 bases. CDR3 length: 11 residues. Germline CDR1 reads MDHEN; CDR2 reads SYDVKM. DNA of the CDR3: TGTGCCACCAGGACAAACTACGAGCAGTACTTC. Its translation: CATRTNYEQYF. Based on the CDR3 plus reference TRBV28 and TRBJ2-7, the full variable domain is DVKVTQSSRYLVKRTGEKVFLECVQDMDHENMFWYRQDPGLGLRLIYFSYDVKMKEKGDIPEGYSVSREKKERFSLILESASTNQTSMYLCATRTNYEQYFGPGTRLTVT.

The chain employs TRBV15 and TRBJ2-3, with D possibly TRBD2 on 5 matching bases. Between the trimmed V and J ends, which lost 7 bases and 0 bases, there was a span of 26 bases. Looked up from germline, CDR1 is LNHNV and CDR2 is YYDKDF (reference sequence). The CDR3 contains 19 residues. The CDR3 coding sequence is TGTGCCACCAACACCCGAATGGTTCTGGACTTAGTGAGCACAGATACGCAGTATTTT. It encodes CATNTRMVLDLVSTDTQYF. Combining the CDR3 with reference TRBV15 and TRBJ2-3 gives the whole variable domain DAMVIQNPRYQVTQFGKPVTLSCSQTLNHNVMYWYQQKSSQAPKLLFHYYDKDFNNEADTPDNFQSRRPNTSFCFLDIRSPGLGDTAMYLCATNTRMVLDLVSTDTQYFGPGTRLTVL.

The chain links TRBV2 to TRBJ2-5; no firm D call. V gave up 4 bases and J gave up 5 bases, with 14 bases separating them. Looked up from germline, CDR1 is SNHLY and CDR2 is FYNNEI. The CDR3 is 14 amino acids. CDR3 residues: CASSGIYRWETQYF. DNA of the CDR3: TGTGCCAGCAGTGGGATTTACCGGTGGGAGACCCAGTACTTC. The complete variable domain, with remaining parts taken from reference TRBV2 and TRBJ2-5, reads EPEVTQTPSHQVTQMGQEVILRCVPISNHLYFYWYRQILGQKVEFLVSFYNNEISEKSEIFDDQFSVERPDGSNFTLKIRSTKLEDSAMYFCASSGIYRWETQYFGPGTRLLVL.

The gene calls are TRBV5-1 and TRBJ1-1; 10 nucleotides line up with TRBD1. The CDR3 has 18 residues. Per germline, CDR1 SGHRS and CDR2 YFSETQ. Losses at the gene ends were 0 bases for V and 6 bases for J; bases not matched to a gene: 14. CDR3 coding DNA: TGCGCCAGCAGCTTGGGGAAAACCGGGACAGGGGCAGTCGCTGAAGCTTTCTTT. This gives the protein CASSLGKTGTGAVAEAFF.

This clone was observed a few times. The chain is built from TRBV2 and TRBJ1-2; D might be TRBD1 (6 bases). CDR1 is SNHLY and CDR2 is FYNNEI in the germline V gene. The length of the CDR3 is 13 residues. The ends were cut back, 3 bases at V and 8 bases at J, with 13 bases in the middle. The CDR3 loop is CASSDSRGLGYTF. CDR3 in DNA: TGTGCCAGCAGTGATTCGAGGGGGTTGGGCTACACCTTC. Supplemented by reference TRBV2 and TRBJ1-2, the full variable domain reads EPEVTQTPSHQVTQMGQEVILRCVPISNHLYFYWYRQILGQKVEFLVSFYNNEISEKSEIFDDQFSVERPDGSNFTLKIRSTKLEDSAMYFCASSDSRGLGYTFGSGTRLTVV.

J is TRBJ1-5 and V is TRBV7-2, with 7 bases aligning to TRBD1. The CDR3 loop spans 18 amino acids. Germline-derived CDR1 and CDR2 are SGHTA and FQGNSA. V shed 2 bases, J shed 4 bases, and the junction held 14 bases outside the gene matches. CDR3 nucleotide sequence: TGTGCCAGCAGCTTACAAACCCTTTGGGGGACAGAAAATCAGCCCCAGCATTTT. Protein product: CASSLQTLWGTENQPQHF.

This clone was seen a few times. The V and J genes are TRBV7-3 and TRBJ2-2; no firm D call. There are 13 residues in the CDR3. The germline V gene encodes CDR1 SGHTA and CDR2 FQGTGA. V was clipped by 1 base and J by 7 bases, with 7 bases between them. The DNA of the CDR3 is TGTGCCAGCAGCTTAATAGTTAGCGGGGAGCTGTTTTTT. Its protein is CASSLIVSGELFF. The full variable domain, with the rest looked up from reference TRBV7-3 and TRBJ2-2, is GAGVSQTPSNKVTEKGKYVELRCDPISGHTALYWYRQSLGQGPEFLIYFQGTGAADDSGLPNDRFFAVRPEGSVSTLKIQRTERGDSAVYLCASSLIVSGELFFGEGSRLTVL.

This clone was seen just once. The chain combines TRBV19 with TRBJ1-1; no clear D gene. The CDR3 consists of 15 residues. The germline gives CDR1 LNHDA, CDR2 SQIVND (reference sequence). Trimming shortened V by 7 bases and J by 4 bases, and 19 bases separated the two germline ends. CDR3 residues: CASTDTGGAGTEAFF. The CDR3 DNA sequence: TGTGCCAGTACTGACACCGGCGGAGCGGGCACTGAAGCTTTCTTT.

On this clone: The same CDR3 is also encoded by other DNA sequences in this sample. The chain couples TRBV5-1 to TRBJ2-5; no reliable D call. The germline V gene has CDR1 SGHRS and CDR2 YFSETQ. This CDR3 comprises 13 residues. The V gene lost 4 bases and the J gene lost 1 base, with 8 bases spanning the gap. The CDR3 here is CASSPRTQETQYF. The CDR3 DNA is TGCGCCAGCAGCCCCCGTACCCAAGAGACCCAGTACTTC.

As regards this clone: This sequence is one base from a far larger clone and is likely a read error. The sample contains more than one DNA sequence encoding this CDR3. CDR3: CASSQVLAAPYEQYF. Written as DNA, the CDR3 is TGTGCCAGTAGCCAAGTCCTAGCGGCCCCCTACGAGCAGTACTTC. The rearrangement joins TRBV4-2 to TRBJ2-7, with 7 bases identical to TRBD2. Germline V lookup: CDR1 LGHNA, CDR2 YNFKEQ. CDR3 length equals 15 residues.

The rearrangement links TRBV7-9 to TRBJ2-1; 14 bases fit TRBD2. The length of the CDR3 is 19 residues. Germline values: CDR1 SEHNR, CDR2 FQNEAQ (reference sequence). The V gene end was trimmed by 4 bases and the J gene end by 10 bases; junction bases not matched to a gene: 18. In DNA form, the CDR3 reads TGTGCCAGCAGCTCCGCCGGGACTAGCGGGAGCGGTAAGGTTCGGGAGCAGTTCTTC. Amino acids: CASSSAGTSGSGKVREQFF.

This clone was seen more than once but under ten times. This rearrangement joins TRBV30 to TRBJ1-2; D not certain. CDR1 and CDR2 (germline): GTSNPN, SVGIG (reference sequence). Between the trimmed V and J ends, which lost 5 bases and 1 base, there was a span of 5 bases. The CDR3 has 11 residues. CDR3 bases: TGTGCCTGGGGGGATAACTATGGCTACACCTTC. It translates to CAWGDNYGYTF.

This chain uses TRBV5-1 with TRBJ2-2; maybe TRBD2 (6 bases). Germline assignment: CDR1 SGHRS and CDR2 YFSETQ. V gave up 0 bases and J gave up 0 bases, with 9 bases separating them. The CDR3 runs to 16 residues. CDR3 residues: CASSLDWGANTGELFF. Here the CDR3 DNA reads TGCGCCAGCAGCTTGGATTGGGGGGCGAACACCGGGGAGCTGTTTTTT. The full variable domain, in which reference TRBV5-1 and TRBJ2-2 provide the parts outside the CDR3, is KAGVTQTPRYLIKTRGQQVTLSCSPISGHRSVSWYQQTPGQGLQFLFEYFSETQRNKGNFPGRFSGRQFSNSRSEMNVSTLELGDSALYLCASSLDWGANTGELFFGEGSRLTVL.

This clone is a singleton in its sample. The CDR3 loop is CASSVHLGRETQYF. The CDR3, as DNA: TGTGCCAGCAGTGTTCACCTGGGAAGGGAGACCCAGTACTTC. The chain recombines TRBV2 with TRBJ2-5; D gene uncertain. This CDR3 has 14 amino acids. Germline V gene data show CDR1 as SNHLY and CDR2 as FYNNEI. Trimming took off 4 bases at V and 5 bases at J, with 14 bases between the two ends.

The genes are TRBV10-1 and TRBJ2-1; TRBD2 might be the D (6 bases). CDR1 and CDR2 (germline): WNHNN, SYGVQD (reference sequence). Trimming pared 4 bases from V and 2 bases from J, leaving 15 bases between. The CDR3 loop spans 16 amino acids. The CDR3 region is CASSGGRLGPYNEQFF. CDR3 bases: TGCGCCAGCAGTGGTGGACGACTAGGACCCTACAATGAGCAGTTCTTC.

The genes are TRBV4-2 and TRBJ2-5; D might be TRBD1 (5 bases). This CDR3 is built from 14 residues. Trimming pared 0 bases from V and 3 bases from J, leaving 8 bases between. Germline V gene sequence: CDR1 LGHNA, CDR2 YNFKEQ. CDR3 sequence (DNA): TGTGCCAGCAGCCAAGATCTAGGGGAAGAGACCCAGTACTTC. Translated, it gives CASSQDLGEETQYF.

The V and J genes are TRBV25-1 and TRBJ2-2; D perhaps matches TRBD2 (5 bases). This CDR3 spans 18 amino acids. V was pared by 1 base and J by 0 bases, with 15 bases between. CDR1 MGHDK and CDR2 SYGVNS come from the germline V gene. The CDR3 reads CASSEFKAAATNTGELFF. The DNA of the CDR3 is TGTGCCAGCAGTGAATTTAAGGCAGCGGCCACGAACACCGGGGAGCTGTTTTTT.

The chain combines TRBV7-2 with TRBJ2-1; D remains unclear. Deletions cut 5 bases from V and 4 bases from J, with 9 bases between. In germline, CDR1 is SGHTA, CDR2 FQGNSA. The length of the CDR3 is 13 residues. The DNA for the CDR3 is TGTGCCAGCAGCCCAACTATGTACAATGAGCAGTTCTTC. This translates into CASSPTMYNEQFF.